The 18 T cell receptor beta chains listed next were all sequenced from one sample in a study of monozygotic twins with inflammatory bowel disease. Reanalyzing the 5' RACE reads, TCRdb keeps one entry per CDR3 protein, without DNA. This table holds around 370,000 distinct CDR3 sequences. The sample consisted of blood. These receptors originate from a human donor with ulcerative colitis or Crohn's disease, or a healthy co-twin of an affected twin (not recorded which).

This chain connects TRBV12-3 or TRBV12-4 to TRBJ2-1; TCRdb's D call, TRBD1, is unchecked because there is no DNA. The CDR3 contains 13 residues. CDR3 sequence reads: CASSRDRSSLQFF.

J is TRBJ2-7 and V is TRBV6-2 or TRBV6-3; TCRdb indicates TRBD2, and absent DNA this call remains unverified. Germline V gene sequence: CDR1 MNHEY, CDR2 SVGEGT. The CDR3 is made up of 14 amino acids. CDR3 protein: CASRNSGGDYEQYF.

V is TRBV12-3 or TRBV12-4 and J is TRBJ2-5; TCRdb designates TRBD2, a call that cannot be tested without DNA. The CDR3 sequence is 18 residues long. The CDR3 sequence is CASSLDFGYLDFQETQYF.

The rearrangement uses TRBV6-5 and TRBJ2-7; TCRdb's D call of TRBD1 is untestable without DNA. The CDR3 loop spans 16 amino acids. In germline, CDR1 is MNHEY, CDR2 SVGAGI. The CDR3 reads CASSYSTGQESYEQYF.

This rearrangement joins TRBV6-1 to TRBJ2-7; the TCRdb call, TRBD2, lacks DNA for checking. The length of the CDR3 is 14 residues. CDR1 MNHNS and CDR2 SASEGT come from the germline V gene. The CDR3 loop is CASSELRGAYEQYF.

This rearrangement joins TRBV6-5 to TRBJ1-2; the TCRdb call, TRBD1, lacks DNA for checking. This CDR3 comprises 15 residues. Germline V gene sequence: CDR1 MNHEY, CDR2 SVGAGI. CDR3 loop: CASSYRTGPDYGYTF.

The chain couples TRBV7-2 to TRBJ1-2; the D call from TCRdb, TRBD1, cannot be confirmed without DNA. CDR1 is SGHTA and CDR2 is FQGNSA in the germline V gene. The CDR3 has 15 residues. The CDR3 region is CASSLASPRGDGYTF.

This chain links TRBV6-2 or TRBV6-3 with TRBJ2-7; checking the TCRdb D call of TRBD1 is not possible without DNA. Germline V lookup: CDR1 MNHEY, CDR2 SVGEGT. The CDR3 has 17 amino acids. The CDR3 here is CASSYGTGASKPYEQYF.

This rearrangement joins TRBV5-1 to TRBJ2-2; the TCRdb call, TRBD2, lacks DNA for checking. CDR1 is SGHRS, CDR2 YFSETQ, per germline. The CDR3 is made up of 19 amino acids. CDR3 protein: CASSVPGLAGSSNTGELFF. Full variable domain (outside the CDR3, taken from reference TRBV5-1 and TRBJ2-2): KAGVTQTPRYLIKTRGQQVTLSCSPISGHRSVSWYQQTPGQGLQFLFEYFSETQRNKGNFPGRFSGRQFSNSRSEMNVSTLELGDSALYLCASSVPGLAGSSNTGELFFGEGSRLTVL.

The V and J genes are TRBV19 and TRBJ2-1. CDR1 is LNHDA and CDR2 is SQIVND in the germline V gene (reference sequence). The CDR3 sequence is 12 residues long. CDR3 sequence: CASSIIDNEQFF.

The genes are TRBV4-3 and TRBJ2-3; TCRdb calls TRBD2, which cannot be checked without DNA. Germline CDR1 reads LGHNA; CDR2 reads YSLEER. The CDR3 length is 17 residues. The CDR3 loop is CASSLGLAGASTDTQYF.

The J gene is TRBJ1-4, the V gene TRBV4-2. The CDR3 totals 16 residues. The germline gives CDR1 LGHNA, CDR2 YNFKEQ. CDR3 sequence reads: CASSQDLGQVNEKLFF.

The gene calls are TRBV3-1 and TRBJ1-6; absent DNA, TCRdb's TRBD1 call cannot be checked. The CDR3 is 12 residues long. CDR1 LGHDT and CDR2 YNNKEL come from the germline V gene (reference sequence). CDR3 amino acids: CASRQGRAPLHF. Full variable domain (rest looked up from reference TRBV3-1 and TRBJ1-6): DTAVSQTPKYLVTQMGNDKSIKCEQNLGHDTMYWYKQDSKKFLKIMFSYNNKELIINETVPNRFSPKSPDKAHLNLHINSLELGDSAVYFCASRQGRAPLHFGNGTRLTVT.

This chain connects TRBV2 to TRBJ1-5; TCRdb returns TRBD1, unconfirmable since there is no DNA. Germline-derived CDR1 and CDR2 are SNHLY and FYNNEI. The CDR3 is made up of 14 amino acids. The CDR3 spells CASREGQSNQPQHF.

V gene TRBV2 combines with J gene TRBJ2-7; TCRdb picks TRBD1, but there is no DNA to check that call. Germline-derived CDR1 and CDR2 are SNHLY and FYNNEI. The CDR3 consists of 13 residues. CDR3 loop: CASDRQGRNEQYF.

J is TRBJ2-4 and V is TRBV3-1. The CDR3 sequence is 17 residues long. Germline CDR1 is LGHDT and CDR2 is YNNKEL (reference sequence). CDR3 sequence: CASSQVRQGLAKNIQYF.

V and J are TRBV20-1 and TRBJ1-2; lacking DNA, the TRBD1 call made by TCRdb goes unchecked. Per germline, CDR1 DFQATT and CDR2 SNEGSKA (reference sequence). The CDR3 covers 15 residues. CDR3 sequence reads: CSARAGTGPPSGYTF.

The CDR3 protein is CASKPLGQASQPQHF. The V gene is TRBV12-3 or TRBV12-4, the J gene TRBJ1-5; TCRdb picks TRBD1, but there is no DNA to check that call. The CDR3 extends over 15 amino acids.